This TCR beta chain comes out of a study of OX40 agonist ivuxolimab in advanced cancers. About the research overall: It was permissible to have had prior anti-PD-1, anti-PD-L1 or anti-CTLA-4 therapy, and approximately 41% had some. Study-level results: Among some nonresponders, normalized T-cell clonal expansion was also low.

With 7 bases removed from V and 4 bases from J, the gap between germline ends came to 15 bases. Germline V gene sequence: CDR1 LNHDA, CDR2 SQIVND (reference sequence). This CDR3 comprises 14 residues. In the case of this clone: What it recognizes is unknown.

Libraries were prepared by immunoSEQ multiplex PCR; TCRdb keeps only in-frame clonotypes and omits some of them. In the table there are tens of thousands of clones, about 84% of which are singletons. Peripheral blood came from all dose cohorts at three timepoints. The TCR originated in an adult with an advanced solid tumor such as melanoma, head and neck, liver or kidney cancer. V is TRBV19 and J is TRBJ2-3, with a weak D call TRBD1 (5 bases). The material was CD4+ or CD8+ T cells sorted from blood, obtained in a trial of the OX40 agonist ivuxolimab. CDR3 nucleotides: TGTGCCAGTAACTGGGGCAGGATCGCAGATACGCAGTATTTT. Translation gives CASNWGRIADTQYF.